This TCR beta chain stems from a study of cytomegalovirus exposure and HLA in healthy donors (dated by TCRdb to 2016 to 2017). Study-level background: An earlier analysis of some 500 of the donors reported approximately 300 Gb of sequence data and more than 90 million unique TCR beta sequences from 190 million or so T cells. All discovery cohort repertoires had been generated using a single sequencing platform. A later genetic analysis took genome-wide SNP genotypes for about 60% of the roughly 670 donors and used that subset as a discovery cohort. Several DR-DQ haplotypes were handled as single units for association and clustering, since linkage in the cohort was strong. The number of typed donors differed by locus: 629-630 for A, B, C, DRB1 and DQB1; 522 for DQA1; some 590 for DPA1; and approximately 450 for DPB1. Alongside the repertoire data, information on donor age, sex, ethnicity and CMV serostatus was compiled. The study aimed to test whether cataloging public T cell receptors could reveal signatures of past pathogen exposure. To study patterns of TCR occurrence, a later analysis re-analyzed previously published TCR beta repertoires from 550 to 800 donors and added high-resolution HLA genotyping. In the later analysis, no new phenotypic data were used to find candidate immune exposures; instead, reliance was placed on TCR beta sequences and their occurrence across donors. HLA typing covered class I and class II loci at four-digit resolution. In addition to the first cohort of hundreds of subjects, a separate validation cohort of around 110 different subjects was used. The study profiled the T cell repertoires of some 610 subjects by immunosequencing and related them to cytomegalovirus serostatus. An early release that covered about 640 HLA-typed donors contained about 290 gigabases of sequencing data and tens of millions of unique TCR sequences. An earlier analysis of about 600 of the donors used high-throughput TCR beta sequencing to judge whether each TCR beta V gene segment behaved as functional or pseudogenic. On average, about 240,000 unique TCR beta nucleotide sequences were sequenced per donor among several hundred genotyped donors of the cohort, with roughly 18% of those sequences being non-productive. Among the roughly 400 genotyped donors, around 81% belonged to the genetic ancestry cluster associated with self-reported Caucasian donors. High-throughput TCR immunosequencing, statistical association of individual TCRs with disease status, and machine learning were combined to predict cytomegalovirus infection status. General findings and caveats noted by the study authors: According to the authors, the approach could potentially be generalized to other disease states and immunological phenotypes. The classifier was reported to diagnose cytomegalovirus status with high specificity and sensitivity in both the original cohort and the validation cohort. Some IMGT-functional V segments, including TRBV6-2 and TRBV6-3, could not be told apart with the 87-base-pair reads, so those segments were excluded. The study gave a list of some 150 TCR beta chains associated with cytomegalovirus. A later analysis found that most CMV-associated TCR beta chains appeared HLA-restricted, with HLA associations seemingly driven largely by CMV exposure. This cohort had only TCR beta chains sequenced, and the lack of alpha or paired-chain data limited which features could be detected. Compared with the approximately 700-donor mean, donors in an Asian-associated ancestry cluster had fewer N-insertions in productive TCRs, according to a later genetic analysis. HLA typing was unavailable for some donors at each locus, so association tests used only the typed subset. Sequencing depth was assumed to be roughly uniform across donors in the presence/absence analyses, though that assumption may not hold. In vitro tests confirmed that three of the cytomegalovirus-associated TCR beta chains recognize cytomegalovirus antigens. At a false discovery rate of 0.05, a later analysis linked about 17,000 TCR beta sequences to specific HLA alleles. In a later analysis, the rate of TCR association differed among HLA loci, with DRB1 alleles having the most associated TCRs and HLA-C alleles having the fewest. In a later genetic analysis, a missense DCLRE1C variant was associated with V-gene and J-gene trimming of TCR beta chains, and the association was replicated in an independent cohort. In an earlier analysis of about 600 of the donors, most TCR beta V segments appeared in productive rearrangements about 87% or about 30% of the time, broadly matching IMGT annotations. A cluster of highly shared sequence variants was judged likely to be a technical artifact of the sequencing pipeline. In a later analysis, HLA-associated TCR beta chains showed more clonal expansion and lower generation probabilities than non-associated chains that were equally common. When HLA alleles, especially DR and DQ, strongly co-occurred, TCR associations were difficult to assign to individual alleles. Several of the top co-occurrence clusters appeared to be linked to parvovirus B19, influenza, CMV and Epstein-Barr virus, according to a later analysis. Most TCR sequences were observed very rarely across donors, whereas some public TCRs were present in many individuals. Because counts were too low, approximately 18 rarely observed V segments, including chromosome 9 orphons, were excluded from the earlier analysis of around 640 of the donors. A further reported finding was that TCR beta sequences accurately predicted the HLA-A and HLA-B alleles for most subjects in the first cohort. Linkage disequilibrium might explain the correlated functional status among segregating V segments, but an unknown experimental factor could not be excluded. The only immune exposure information available for the cohort was CMV serostatus.

Library prep was done by the immunoSEQ multiplex PCR assay. The multiplex PCR relied on a mix of 60 forward primers for TCR Vbeta segments and 13 reverse primers for TCR Jbeta segments. The CDR3 region of rearranged TCR beta genes was amplified from genomic DNA by a multiplex PCR assay. Amplified TCR beta libraries were sequenced as 87-base-pair reads on the Illumina HiSeq System. As for how the authors treated the data: A later analysis tallied 75 million to 95 million unique TCR beta chains across the 650 to 750 repertoires, and about 10 million of those chains were shared by two or more donors. A nearest-neighbor algorithm error-corrected the raw reads and collapsed the reads into unique sequences, merging closely related sequences to remove PCR and sequencing errors. V, D and J gene segments were assigned by aligning CDR3 sequences to IMGT reference sequences. Each retained sequence needed at least a six-nucleotide match to both a V gene segment and a J gene segment. A rearrangement was called productive if the CDR3 had no stop codons and remained in frame with V and J, and every other rearrangement was called non-productive. CDR3 was defined by IMGT convention, running from the second conserved V-encoded cysteine to the conserved J-encoded phenylalanine. Sequences without an unambiguous match to a single V gene segment were excluded from the earlier analysis of approximately 600 of the donors. In an earlier analysis of 587 of the donors, a V segment was called functional when productive rearrangements were above 56.7%, and segregating when the standard deviation between donors exceeded 5%. To diagnose cytomegalovirus status from the catalog of TCR beta chain sequences, a statistical classification framework was built. In a later analysis, V and J genes were assigned by comparing TCR nucleotide sequences against IMGT/GENE-DB human TR gene sequences. In a later analysis, CDR3 sequences and most-parsimonious VDJ recombination scenarios were assigned using the TCRdist pipeline. In a later analysis, every TCR beta chain was defined by the combination of its CDR3 amino acid sequence and its V-gene family, and reads without a unique V-gene family were dropped. To address suspected cross-contamination and a sequencing artifact, a later analysis removed some 620 highly shared, low-generation-probability nucleotide sequences. In a later analysis, a clonal expansion index was calculated for each public chain from normalized within-repertoire ranks of inferred template counts. In a later analysis, generation probabilities were computed using a VDJ recombination model fitted to out-of-frame rearrangements, and the results were checked against IGoR. In a later analysis, hypergeometric tests were used to score TCR-TCR, TCR-HLA and TCR-CMV co-occurrence, with a repertoire-size bias correction applied to TCR pairs. A later analysis estimated false discovery rates by permuting HLA or CMV assignments 20 times. In a later analysis, co-occurring TCRs were grouped with DBSCAN, and TCRdist sequence similarity was added when clustering was performed within HLA-allele-positive subsets. Repertoires with fewer than 30,000 or more than 120,000 public chains were left out of co-occurrence clustering, as were several repertoires with anomalous nucleotide sharing. TCRdb took this table from immuneACCESS and kept in-frame rearrangements with V and J called. Such tables lack part of the clones; where checked against another copy, unresolved V genes explain under half of the gap, and the rest is unexplained. V, J and clone size are taken as reported in that table, and D and trimming were inferred from the DNA itself. This sample comprises around 150,000 clones, about 60% of them detected only once. The top ten hold 6% to 8.5% of the sample.

This clone was counted a single time. The clone's antigen remains unknown. No base quality values were provided; no much bigger clone lies one nucleotide off. The cohort comprised hundreds of healthy bone marrow donors. At the time of sampling, all cohort members were nominally healthy, though unrecorded immune exposures were likely present. The donor tested CMV seropositive, placing the donor among the 310 or so seropositive members of the cohort. A peripheral blood sample was collected from each donor, and TCR beta sequencing was performed on peripheral blood mononuclear cells. The Qiagen DNeasy Blood Extraction Kit was used to extract genomic DNA from the blood cell samples. The V end gives up 1 base and the J end 5 bases, leaving 9 bases in the junction not matched to a gene. For CDR1 and CDR2, the germline V gene lists SGHTA and FQGNSA. Inclusive of the bounding cysteine and phenylalanine, the CDR3 is 16 residues long. Left in the record is the CDR3 DNA by itself, 48 bases read in frame from the first base.

Specimen: PBMCs. The rearrangement joined TRBV7-2 to TRBJ2-5, with 8 bases in between that match TRBD1. This receptor was taken from a woman aged 60 to 75 in good health and CMV-seropositive. In nucleotides, the sequence is TGTGCCAGCAGCTTAGTCTGGGCAGGGGGCGGGGAGACCCAGTACTTC. It translates to CASSLVWAGGGETQYF. The entire variable domain, with the stretches around the CDR3 drawn from the reference TRBV7-2 and TRBJ2-5 proteins, is GAGVSQSPSNKVTEKGKDVELRCDPISGHTALYWYRQSLGQGLEFLIYFQGNSAPDKSGLPSDRFSAERTGGSVSTLTIQRTQQEDSAVYLCASSLVWAGGGETQYFGPGTRLLVL.